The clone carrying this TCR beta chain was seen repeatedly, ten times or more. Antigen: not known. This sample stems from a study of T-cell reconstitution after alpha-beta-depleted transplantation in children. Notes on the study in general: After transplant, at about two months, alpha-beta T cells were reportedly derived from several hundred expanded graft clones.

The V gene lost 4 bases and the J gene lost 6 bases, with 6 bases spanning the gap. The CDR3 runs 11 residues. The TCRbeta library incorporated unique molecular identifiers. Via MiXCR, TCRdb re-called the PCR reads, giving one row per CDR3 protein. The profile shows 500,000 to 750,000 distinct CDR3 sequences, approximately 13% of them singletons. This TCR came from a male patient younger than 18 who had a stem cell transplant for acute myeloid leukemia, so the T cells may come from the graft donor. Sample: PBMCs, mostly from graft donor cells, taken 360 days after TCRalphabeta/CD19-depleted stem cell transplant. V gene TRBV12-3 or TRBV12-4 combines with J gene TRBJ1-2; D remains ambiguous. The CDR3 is CASSYRDGYTF. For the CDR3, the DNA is TGTGCCAGCAGTTATAGGGATGGCTACACCTTC.